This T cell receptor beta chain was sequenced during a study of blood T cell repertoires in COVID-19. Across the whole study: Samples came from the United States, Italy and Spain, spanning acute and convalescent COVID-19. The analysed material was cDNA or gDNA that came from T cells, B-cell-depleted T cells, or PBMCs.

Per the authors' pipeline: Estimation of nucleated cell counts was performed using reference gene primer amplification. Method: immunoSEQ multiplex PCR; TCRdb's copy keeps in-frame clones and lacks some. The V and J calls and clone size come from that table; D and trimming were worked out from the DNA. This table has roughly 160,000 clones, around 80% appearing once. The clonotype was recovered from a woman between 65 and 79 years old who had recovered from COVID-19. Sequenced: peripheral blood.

The CDR3 spells CASSQSGQAGGTEAFF. Written as DNA, the CDR3 is TGTGCCAGCTCACAAAGCGGACAGGCGGGGGGGACTGAAGCTTTCTTT. The rearrangement joins TRBV18 to TRBJ1-1; 7 bases match TRBD1. The CDR3 is made up of 16 amino acids. CDR1 and CDR2 from the germline V gene are KGHSH and LQKENI. The trim removed 4 bases at V and 5 bases at J, leaving 13 bases unmatched.